This T cell receptor (beta chain) derives from a study of blood T cell repertoires in COVID-19. For the study at large: Samples of COVID-19 (acute and convalescent) were obtained from the United States, Italy and Spain.

The V end lost 4 bases, the J end lost 6 bases, and 18 bases lay between the germline ends. This CDR3 has 15 amino acids. Germline-derived CDR1 and CDR2 are MNHEY and SVGAGI. Authors' analysis steps: Researchers report that nucleated cell counts were estimated from reference gene primer amplification. TCRdb's table, derived via immunoSEQ multiplex PCR, lists solely in-frame clones and lacks some. D and trimming were read from the DNA, whereas the V and J calls and clone size are those reported in that table. The profile covers 250,000 to 300,000 clones, with around 90% appearing a single time and 0.7% to 0.85% taken by the ten largest. Only one count was recorded for this clone.

Sequencing input: peripheral blood. The rearrangement links TRBV6-5 to TRBJ1-1, with D perhaps TRBD1 (5 bases). This TCR was sampled from a woman aged 30 to 39 with acute or convalescent COVID-19. In DNA, the CDR3 is TGTGCCAGCAGTTCCCCCGACAGAGGAAGTGCTGAAGCTTTCTTT. Protein product: CASSSPDRGSAEAFF.